Presented here are 3 T cell receptor beta chains from one specimen sequenced in a study of PD-1 blockade in mismatch repair-deficient tumors. Repertoires were generated with immunoSEQ multiplex PCR, while TCRdb's copy carries only in-frame clones and drops some. The sample shows under 95,000 clones, over 70% of them seen only once. Sample: peripheral blood, taken 12 weeks after starting pembrolizumab. The receptors stem from an adult with mismatch repair-deficient cancer.

J is TRBJ2-2 and V is TRBV11-3, with 12 bases matching TRBD2. Germline trimming cut 0 bases from V and 5 bases from J; bases unmatched to any gene: 10. Germline CDR1 reads SGHNT; CDR2 reads YENEEA. CDR3 length: 19 residues. The CDR3, as DNA: TGTGCCAGCAGCTTAGATCTTCTAGCGGGAGGGAGTCGAACCGGGGAGCTGTTTTTT. It specifies CASSLDLLAGGSRTGELFF.

This chain uses TRBV28 with TRBJ1-1; D unresolved. In germline, CDR1 is MDHEN, CDR2 SYDVKM. V was pared by 5 bases and J by 1 base, with 5 bases between. The CDR3 length is 12 residues. The CDR3 sequence is CASSPPNTEAFF. The CDR3, as DNA: TGTGCCAGCAGTCCACCGAACACTGAAGCTTTCTTT.

CDR3 protein: CASSPGTEYEQYF. CDR3 sequence (DNA): TGTGCCAGCAGCCCAGGGACGGAATACGAGCAGTACTTC. J is TRBJ2-7 and V is TRBV7-6; D tentatively reads TRBD1 or TRBD2 (5 bases each). Germline values: CDR1 SGHVS, CDR2 FNYEAQ. The V end was cut by 5 bases, the J end by 4 bases, with 12 bases between. The CDR3 length is 13 residues.